The clone carrying this T cell receptor beta chain was detected many times. What it binds is unknown. The sample is drawn from a study of T cells after yellow fever vaccination. Study results and caveats: Compared with primary, the secondary response was weaker and peaked at day 5, not 15.

Template switching by 5'RACE produced TCR cDNA, adding a universal primer site and UMIs. From the 5' RACE reads, TCRdb called clonotypes with MiXCR, one entry per CDR3 protein. In the table there are 230,000 or so distinct CDR3 sequences, over 6.5% of which are singletons. The CDR3 runs to 15 residues. V was trimmed by 0 bases and J by 7 bases, leaving 14 bases between them. CDR1 and CDR2 (germline): SGHRS, YFSETQ. This TCR came from a young man who received the YFV17D yellow fever vaccine. The material was CD4+ T cells sorted from PBMCs, obtained on the day of the yellow fever booster vaccination. The chain employs TRBV5-1 and TRBJ2-1; D gene unclear. Written as DNA, the CDR3 is TGCGCCAGCAGCTTGGGATTTAGAGAGGTAAATGAGCAGTTCTTC. Translating it yields CASSLGFREVNEQFF.